A single sample gave rise to the 21 T cell receptor beta chains below, sequenced in a study of T cell changes during pregnancy in multiple sclerosis. This table comes from immunoSEQ multiplex PCR, and its TCRdb copy is limited to in-frame clones, with some not included. The sample has roughly 80,000 clones; 92% are singletons. The specimen was peripheral blood, collected before pregnancy. These TCRs come from a female donor with multiple sclerosis, enrolled in a pregnancy study.

The sample holds a few counts of this clone. The DNA of the CDR3 is TGTGCCAGCAGCGCAGGGGGTCTATATGGCTACACCTTC. Amino acid sequence: CASSAGGLYGYTF. V and J are TRBV27 and TRBJ1-2; TRBD1 matches at 7 bases. J lost 5 bases, V lost 6 bases, and 6 bases had no gene match. Germline-derived CDR1 and CDR2 are MNHEY and SMNVEV (reference sequence). The CDR3 is 13 residues long.

J is TRBJ2-7 and V is TRBV5-6, with a possible D match to TRBD1 (6 bases). V was trimmed by 5 bases and J by 5 bases, leaving 11 bases between them. Germline CDR1 is SGHDT and CDR2 is YYEEEE. The CDR3 has 12 amino acids. CDR3 in DNA: TGTGCCAGCAGTCAGGGGTGGCACGAGCAGTACTTC. It yields the protein CASSQGWHEQYF. The full variable domain, rest sourced from reference TRBV5-6 and TRBJ2-7, is DAGVTQSPTHLIKTRGQQVTLRCSPKSGHDTVSWYQQALGQGPQFIFQYYEEEERQRGNFPDRFSGHQFPNYSSELNVNALLLGDSALYLCASSQGWHEQYFGPGTRLTVT.

The chain combines TRBV4-1 with TRBJ2-7; 7 nucleotides line up with TRBD1. The CDR3 runs to 15 residues. Germline V CDR1 and CDR2: MGHRA, YSYEKL. Trimming cost V 1 base and J 2 bases; bases outside gene matches: 5. This chain's CDR3 is CASSQAGTATYEQYF. CDR3 bases: TGCGCCAGCAGCCAAGCCGGGACAGCGACCTACGAGCAGTACTTC.

The count of this clone is one. The rearrangement uses TRBV18 and TRBJ1-1, with 7 bases that match TRBD1. Germline CDR1 KGHSH, CDR2 LQKENI. V was pared by 3 bases and J by 0 bases, with 4 bases of the junction left unmatched. The CDR3 has 15 amino acids. The CDR3 reads CASSPGQTMNTEAFF. CDR3 DNA sequence: TGTGCCAGCTCACCGGGACAGACCATGAACACTGAAGCTTTCTTT.

CDR3 coding DNA: TGTGCCAGCAGCGTCATAGAGATTAACACTGAAGCTTTCTTT. It is translated as CASSVIEINTEAFF. The rearrangement uses TRBV9 and TRBJ1-1; no clear D gene. The CDR3 is made up of 14 amino acids. Germline V lookup: CDR1 SGDLS, CDR2 YYNGEE. V lost 2 bases, J lost 2 bases, and 10 bases lay in between. Using reference TRBV9 and TRBJ1-1 for the parts outside the CDR3, the full variable domain is DSGVTQTPKHLITATGQRVTLRCSPRSGDLSVYWYQQSLDQGLQFLIQYYNGEERAKGNILERFSAQQFPDLHSELNLSSLELGDSALYFCASSVIEINTEAFFGQGTRLTVV.

This clone was detected only once. V gene TRBV5-1 combines with J gene TRBJ1-2; D not certain. The V end lost 3 bases, the J end lost 0 bases, and 6 bases lay between the germline ends. This CDR3 has 13 amino acids. Germline-derived CDR1 and CDR2 are SGHRS and YFSETQ. As DNA, the CDR3 is TGCGCCAGCAGCTCCACTACTAACTATGGCTACACCTTC. It encodes CASSSTTNYGYTF.

CDR3 loop: CASSGIGDNEQFF. CDR3 coding DNA: TGTGCCAGCTCGGGAATCGGGGACAATGAGCAGTTCTTC. The gene calls are TRBV9 and TRBJ2-1; possible D gene TRBD2, 5 bases. Germline V gives CDR1 SGDLS, CDR2 YYNGEE. The length of the CDR3 is 13 residues. V lost 7 bases and J 5 bases, leaving 13 bases between the germline ends. The whole variable domain, remainder taken from reference TRBV9 and TRBJ2-1, is DSGVTQTPKHLITATGQRVTLRCSPRSGDLSVYWYQQSLDQGLQFLIQYYNGEERAKGNILERFSAQQFPDLHSELNLSSLELGDSALYFCASSGIGDNEQFFGPGTRLTVL.

The V and J genes are TRBV19 and TRBJ1-6; possibly TRBD1 for D (6 bases). Looked up from germline, CDR1 is LNHDA and CDR2 is SQIVND (reference sequence). The CDR3 runs to 14 residues. V gave up 3 bases and J gave up 5 bases, with 8 bases separating them. The CDR3 loop is CASSITGNNSPLHF. CDR3 bases: TGTGCCAGTAGTATTACAGGGAATAATTCACCCCTCCACTTT.

The chain is built from TRBV6-1 and TRBJ1-6; perhaps TRBD1 as D (5 bases). V lost 6 bases, J lost 14 bases, and 17 bases lay in between. This CDR3 comprises 13 residues. Germline loops: CDR1 MNHNS, CDR2 SASEGT. CDR3 region: CASSEKEGVALHF. The CDR3 DNA reads as TGTGCCAGCAGCGAGAAAGAAGGGGTTGCCCTCCACTTT.

Here the CDR3 reads CASSERQSYEQYF. DNA for the CDR3: TGTGCCAGCAGTGAACGACAGTCCTACGAGCAGTACTTC. This sequence joins TRBV6-1 and TRBJ2-7, with D perhaps matching TRBD1 (5 bases). The germline V gene encodes CDR1 MNHNS and CDR2 SASEGT. Trimming shortened V by 2 bases and J by 1 base, and 6 bases separated the two germline ends. CDR3 length: 13 amino acids.

The rearrangement joins TRBV7-8 to TRBJ1-6; a possible D gene is TRBD1 (5 bases). The CDR3 runs 14 residues. The germline gives CDR1 SGHVS, CDR2 FQNEAQ. V was trimmed by 8 bases and J by 10 bases, leaving 18 bases between them. CDR3 sequence reads: CASRSVAGRSPLHF. Written as DNA, the CDR3 is TGTGCCAGCCGATCTGTGGCAGGGAGGTCACCCCTCCACTTT. Combining the CDR3 with reference TRBV7-8 and TRBJ1-6 gives the whole variable domain GAGVSQSPRYKVAKRGQDVALRCDPISGHVSLFWYQQALGQGPEFLTYFQNEAQLDKSGLPSDRFFAERPEGSVSTLKIQRTQQEDSAVYLCASRSVAGRSPLHFGNGTRLTVT.

The chain employs TRBV15 and TRBJ2-7, with unresolved D. This CDR3 has 13 residues. CDR1 and CDR2 from the germline V gene are LNHNV and YYDKDF (reference sequence). V lost 0 bases, J lost 9 bases, and 12 bases lay in between. The CDR3 spells CATSRDPLGGQYF. The CDR3 DNA reads TGTGCCACCAGCAGAGATCCCCTCGGCGGGCAGTACTTC.

The J gene is TRBJ2-3, the V gene TRBV6-6, with TRBD1 identical over 11 bases. Germline values: CDR1 MNHNY, CDR2 SVGAGI (reference sequence). The CDR3 is made up of 15 amino acids. Unmatched junction bases numbered 6, after V lost 5 bases and J lost 5 bases. The CDR3 DNA follows: TGTGCCAGCAGTCCGGACAGGGGGCGAGTAGATACGCAGTATTTT. It codes for CASSPDRGRVDTQYF.

V usage is TRBV10-3 and J usage is TRBJ2-3, with 11 bases matching TRBD1. Looked up from germline, CDR1 is ENHRY and CDR2 is SYGVKD. Trimming removed 8 bases from V and 7 bases from J; junction bases left unmatched: 8. This CDR3 spans 14 amino acids. CDR3 sequence: CAIADRGPTNTQYF. Here the CDR3 DNA reads TGTGCCATCGCGGACAGGGGGCCGACAAATACGCAGTATTTT.

The genes are TRBV7-2 and TRBJ1-2; perhaps TRBD1 as D (5 bases). From germline, CDR1 is SGHTA and CDR2 FQGNSA. V lost 3 bases and J lost 2, with 10 bases in between. The length of the CDR3 is 14 residues. The CDR3 protein is CASSFRQRNYGYTF. The CDR3 nucleotides read TGTGCCAGCAGCTTTAGACAGAGGAACTATGGCTACACCTTC.

The chain combines TRBV7-9 with TRBJ2-3, with 8 bases that match TRBD2. The V gene end was trimmed by 1 base and the J gene end by 6 bases; junction bases not matched to a gene: 6. Germline assignment: CDR1 SEHNR and CDR2 FQNEAQ (reference sequence). The CDR3 consists of 15 residues. The CDR3 region is CASSLVGGAADTQYF. The CDR3 nucleotides read TGTGCCAGCAGCTTAGTCGGGGGGGCCGCGGATACGCAGTATTTT.

The V and J genes are TRBV7-8 and TRBJ1-4; 8 positions agree with TRBD1. Unmatched junction bases numbered 4, after V lost 6 bases and J lost 1 base. This CDR3 contains 15 residues. Germline-derived CDR1 and CDR2 are SGHVS and FQNEAQ. CDR3 sequence (DNA): TGTGCCAGCAGTGCTACAGGGGGAACTAATGAAAAACTGTTTTTT. Encoded protein: CASSATGGTNEKLFF.

V usage is TRBV6-4 and J usage is TRBJ1-5; D is perhaps TRBD1 (5 bases). The length of the CDR3 is 15 residues. Germline CDR1 reads MRHNA; CDR2 reads SNTAGT. Trimming took off 3 bases at V and 3 bases at J, with 12 bases between the two ends. The CDR3 sequence: CASSEKAGSNQPQHF. Here the CDR3 DNA reads TGTGCCAGCAGTGAAAAGGCAGGGTCCAATCAGCCCCAGCATTTT.

The CDR3 DNA sequence: TGCAGCGTTGGCCTAGCGGCCTCCTACGAGCAGTACTTC. Residues: CSVGLAASYEQYF. This rearrangement joins TRBV29-1 to TRBJ2-7, with 7 nucleotides matching TRBD2. V gave up 4 bases and J gave up 0 bases; unmatched junction bases: 3. Germline V gives CDR1 SQVTM, CDR2 ANQGSEA. The CDR3 extends over 13 amino acids.

The CDR3 DNA is TGTGCCAGCAGCGGCCCCGGCGGGACAGGTACAACTAATGAAAAACTGTTTTTT. Translating it yields CASSGPGGTGTTNEKLFF. The chain has TRBV7-3 and TRBJ1-4, with 8 bases lining up with TRBD1. CDR1 is SGHTA, CDR2 FQGTGA, per germline. V shed 5 bases, J shed 0 bases, and the junction held 11 bases outside the gene matches. This CDR3 spans 18 amino acids.

The chain has TRBV7-3 and TRBJ2-6; D is possibly TRBD1 (5 bases). V was pared by 5 bases and J by 3 bases, with 11 bases between. The CDR3 loop spans 15 amino acids. Per germline, CDR1 SGHTA and CDR2 FQGTGA. CDR3 sequence (DNA): TGTGCCAGCAGCCCCACAGGAAATGGGGCCAACGTCCTGACTTTC. Translating gives CASSPTGNGANVLTF.